Shown below are 28 T cell receptor beta chains from a single sample sequenced in a study of T-cell memory formation after mild COVID-19 (dated by TCRdb to about 2021). The method behind the library was 5' RACE. Sequenced on an Illumina NovaSeq 6000. TCRdb cleaned the public reads at Q25 with fastp, built clones with MiXCR and kept in-frame beta chains. Here each entry gathers all rows of one CDR3 protein and keeps the most common genes and DNA. The sample includes about 420,000 distinct CDR3 sequences, with 23% observed a single time. Around 13% of the sample rests with the top ten. What was sequenced was PBMCs or a T cell subset sorted from them (not recorded which). Receptors originate from an adult woman who had mild COVID-19 (a few samples of this study predate the infection). The sample titles of this study are shuffled in the database, so cell type and time point are left out; the donor was told from shared clones.

This chain links TRBV29-1 with TRBJ2-5; 9 bases map to TRBD2. Germline V lookup: CDR1 SQVTM, CDR2 ANQGSEA. J lost 1 base, V lost 6 bases, and 9 bases had no gene match. The CDR3 contains 15 residues. The CDR3 protein is CSVAVGTSSQETQYF. CDR3 nucleotides: TGCAGCGTCGCCGTAGGGACTAGCTCCCAAGAGACCCAGTACTTC.

This clonotype was counted between two and nine times. The V call is TRBV19, the J call TRBJ1-2, with D unclear. The length of the CDR3 is 11 residues. Germline assignment: CDR1 LNHDA and CDR2 SQIVND (reference sequence). The ends were cut back, 4 bases at V and 10 bases at J, with 10 bases in the middle. CDR3 nucleotide sequence: TGTGCCAGTAGTAGAGCCCGCGTCTACACCTTC. Protein: CASSRARVYTF.

This clonotype has at least ten counts. The gene calls are TRBV10-3 and TRBJ2-6; D is undetermined. CDR1 is ENHRY and CDR2 is SYGVKD in the germline V gene. The CDR3 has 15 residues. V was pared by 6 bases and J by 0 bases, with 9 bases between. This chain's CDR3 is CAIRGDLSGANVLTF. For the CDR3, the DNA is TGTGCCATCAGGGGTGACCTCTCTGGGGCCAACGTCCTGACTTTC.

There are a few counts of this clonotype. The rearrangement uses TRBV10-3 and TRBJ1-6; D possibly corresponds to TRBD1 (5 bases). V shed 4 bases and J shed 0 bases, with 10 bases lying between them. This CDR3 has 16 amino acids. Germline V CDR1 and CDR2: ENHRY, SYGVKD. This chain's CDR3 is CAISGGESSYNSPLHF. The DNA for the CDR3 is TGTGCCATCAGTGGAGGGGAGAGCTCCTATAATTCACCCCTCCACTTT.

The chain uses TRBV6-5 and TRBJ2-4; 8 bases fit TRBD1. The J segment lost 1 base and the V segment lost 6 bases, leaving 8 bases of the junction unmatched. The V gene's germline CDR1 is MNHEY and CDR2 SVGAGI. The CDR3 covers 16 residues. CDR3 residues: CASRRQGSGAKNIQYF. The CDR3 coding sequence is TGTGCCAGCAGGAGACAGGGGAGTGGGGCCAAAAACATTCAGTACTTC.

V gene TRBV3-1 combines with J gene TRBJ1-3; a weak D match, TRBD1 (6 bases). V was trimmed by 4 bases and J by 0 bases, leaving 10 bases between them. The CDR3 totals 15 residues. Germline V gene lookup returns CDR1 LGHDT and CDR2 YNNKEL (reference sequence). In DNA, the CDR3 is TGTGCCAGCAGCCGCGGACAGTTCTCTGGAAACACCATATATTTT. Amino acid sequence: CASSRGQFSGNTIYF.

This clonotype was detected a few times. The chain recombines TRBV7-8 with TRBJ2-5; D gene unclear. V was cut by 5 bases and J by 2 bases, with 18 bases left in between. This CDR3 comprises 16 residues. CDR1 and CDR2 (germline): SGHVS, FQNEAQ. CDR3 loop: CASSHEVSSLQETQYF. The CDR3 nucleotides read TGTGCCAGCAGCCACGAGGTGTCCAGCCTTCAAGAGACCCAGTACTTC.

The chain uses TRBV12-3 or TRBV12-4 and TRBJ1-6; D gene ambiguous. The CDR3 loop spans 15 amino acids. V was clipped by 6 bases and J by 5 bases, with 14 bases between them. CDR3 protein: CASSPRAGDNSPLHF. CDR3 DNA sequence: TGTGCCAGCAGCCCTAGGGCTGGAGATAATTCACCCCTCCACTTT.

This clonotype was counted ten times or more. V usage is TRBV12-3 or TRBV12-4 and J usage is TRBJ2-3; 10 nucleotides match TRBD2. V dropped 2 bases and J dropped 2; count of bases not matched to a gene: 1. This CDR3 is 15 amino acids long. The CDR3 loop is CASSLLAGATDTQYF. Here the CDR3 DNA reads TGTGCCAGCAGTTTACTAGCGGGAGCCACAGATACGCAGTATTTT.

About this clonotype itself: A junction end diverges from the germline sequence, so it may reflect a read error. The chain employs TRBV5-1 and TRBJ1-1; D gene ambiguous. The length of the CDR3 is 14 residues. Germline V lookup: CDR1 SGHRS, CDR2 YFSETQ. CDR3 nucleotides: TGCGCCAGCAGCTTGACTACCGGGGTCACTGGAGCTTTCTTT. Translated: CASSLTTGVTGAFF.

The chain is built from TRBV7-9 and TRBJ2-1; the D is unclear. This CDR3 has 14 residues. Germline values: CDR1 SEHNR, CDR2 FQNEAQ (reference sequence). V was shortened by 0 bases and J by 9 bases, with 12 bases between the two germline ends. The chain's CDR3 is CASSLAGLHGEQFF. The CDR3 nucleotides read TGTGCCAGCAGCTTAGCGGGTCTCCATGGTGAGCAGTTCTTC.

The chain joins TRBV20-1 to TRBJ1-5; 9 bases match TRBD1. The CDR3 is 17 residues long. The germline CDR1 and CDR2 sequences are DFQATT and SNEGSKA (reference sequence). Unmatched junction bases numbered 8, after V lost 0 bases and J lost 2 bases. As DNA, the CDR3 is TGCAGTGCTAGAGAGGCGACAGGGGGGCTGGGCAATCAGCCCCAGCATTTT. It translates to CSAREATGGLGNQPQHF.

This sequence joins TRBV12-3 or TRBV12-4 and TRBJ1-2; TRBD1 matches at 8 bases. V gave up 3 bases and J gave up 4 bases; unmatched junction bases: 4. This CDR3 has 14 amino acids. CDR3 sequence: CASSFGDRSYGYTF. The CDR3 DNA sequence: TGTGCCAGCAGTTTCGGGGACAGGAGCTATGGCTACACCTTC.

The chain employs TRBV6-5 and TRBJ2-2; TRBD2 agrees at 9 bases. Germline trimming cut 6 bases from V and 9 bases from J; bases unmatched to any gene: 8. The CDR3 is made up of 14 amino acids. Germline V gene lookup returns CDR1 MNHEY and CDR2 SVGAGI. DNA of the CDR3: TGTGCCAGCAGCCCTGGACTAGCGTTGCGGGAGCTGTTTTTT. This codes for CASSPGLALRELFF.

This clonotype was seen ten or more times. The chain couples TRBV5-1 to TRBJ2-7; weak D call: TRBD2 (6 bases). The CDR3 is made up of 13 amino acids. The germline CDR1 and CDR2 sequences are SGHRS and YFSETQ. The ends were cut back, 4 bases at V and 4 bases at J, with 12 bases in the middle. Here the CDR3 DNA reads TGCGCCAGCAGCCCCCGGGAGATGTACGAGCAGTACTTC. Its translation is CASSPREMYEQYF. The whole variable domain, remainder taken from reference TRBV5-1 and TRBJ2-7, is KAGVTQTPRYLIKTRGQQVTLSCSPISGHRSVSWYQQTPGQGLQFLFEYFSETQRNKGNFPGRFSGRQFSNSRSEMNVSTLELGDSALYLCASSPREMYEQYFGPGTRLTVT.

This clonotype occurred a few times. V and J are TRBV12-3 or TRBV12-4 and TRBJ2-3; weak D call: TRBD2 (5 bases). Trimming left V 7 bases short and J 2 bases short, with 10 bases between. CDR3 length: 13 residues. CDR3 nucleotides: TGTGCCAGCAAGGGCGGACTCACAGATACGCAGTATTTT. It codes for CASKGGLTDTQYF.

CDR3 in amino acids: CASSLSGLAGGPGSYEQYF. The CDR3 DNA is TGTGCCAGCAGCTTGTCGGGACTAGCGGGGGGGCCTGGCTCCTACGAGCAGTACTTC. This chain joins TRBV5-4 and TRBJ2-7; TRBD2 aligns across 16 bases. V dropped 1 base and J dropped 0; count of bases not matched to a gene: 7. The CDR3 runs 19 residues. In germline, CDR1 is SGHNT, CDR2 YYREEE (reference sequence). Using reference TRBV5-4 and TRBJ2-7 for the parts outside the CDR3, the full variable domain is ETGVTQSPTHLIKTRGQQVTLRCSSQSGHNTVSWYQQALGQGPQFIFQYYREEENGRGNFPPRFSGLQFPNYSSELNVNALELDDSALYLCASSLSGLAGGPGSYEQYFGPGTRLTVT.

This clonotype showed up just a few times. The chain recombines TRBV9 with TRBJ2-1, with 7 bases matching TRBD2. Germline V lookup: CDR1 SGDLS, CDR2 YYNGEE. The CDR3 is 18 residues long. The V and J ends lost 4 bases and 0 bases, in that order; junction bases with no gene match: 13. The CDR3 DNA follows: TGTGCCAGCAGCCCCTCCGGGGGGATACCAGTCTCCTACAATGAGCAGTTCTTC. This encodes CASSPSGGIPVSYNEQFF.

In this sample, this clonotype turned up a few times. This chain uses TRBV27 with TRBJ1-4; 12 bases line up with TRBD1. There are 15 residues in the CDR3. The V and J ends lost 5 bases and 13 bases, in that order; junction bases with no gene match: 11. The germline gives CDR1 MNHEY, CDR2 SMNVEV (reference sequence). DNA for the CDR3: TGTGCCAGCAGTCCGTGGGACAGGGGGCCTGGCGGACTGTTTTTT. It is translated as CASSPWDRGPGGLFF.

V is TRBV9 and J is TRBJ2-1, with 7 bases matching TRBD2. The V segment lost 0 bases and the J segment 2 bases; nucleotides outside the gene matches: 2. This CDR3 region has 15 residues. Germline CDR1 is SGDLS and CDR2 is YYNGEE. CDR3 amino acids: CASSVELATYNEQFF. The CDR3 DNA is TGTGCCAGCAGCGTAGAACTAGCGACCTACAATGAGCAGTTCTTC. Using reference TRBV9 and TRBJ2-1 for the parts outside the CDR3, the full variable domain is DSGVTQTPKHLITATGQRVTLRCSPRSGDLSVYWYQQSLDQGLQFLIQYYNGEERAKGNILERFSAQQFPDLHSELNLSSLELGDSALYFCASSVELATYNEQFFGPGTRLTVL.

This clonotype was seen a handful of times. This chain uses TRBV12-3 or TRBV12-4 with TRBJ2-1; unclear D gene. This CDR3 comprises 13 residues. The V gene lost 3 bases and the J gene lost 4 bases, with 7 bases spanning the gap. CDR3 region: CASSFGHYNEQFF. CDR3 nucleotide sequence: TGTGCCAGCAGTTTTGGGCATTACAATGAGCAGTTCTTC.

V and J are TRBV30 and TRBJ1-2; D is uncertain. The CDR3 consists of 13 residues. Germline CDR1 is GTSNPN and CDR2 is SVGIG (reference sequence). V was clipped by 0 bases and J by 4 bases, with 9 bases between them. CDR3 sequence (DNA): TGTGCCTGGAGTGTAGGGCGGAGCTATGGCTACACCTTC. This codes for CAWSVGRSYGYTF.

This clonotype was found many times. The chain combines TRBV12-3 or TRBV12-4 with TRBJ2-7; 10 bases agree with TRBD1. Germline trimming cut 2 bases from V and 2 bases from J; bases unmatched to any gene: 6. This CDR3 is built from 16 residues. The CDR3 protein is CASSLTGQGFPYEQYF. The CDR3 DNA reads TGTGCCAGCAGTTTAACGGGACAGGGGTTTCCCTACGAGCAGTACTTC.

This clonotype was detected only a few times. The V and J genes are TRBV5-6 and TRBJ2-7, with a possible D match to TRBD2 (5 bases). The CDR3 length is 17 residues. Trimming left V 2 bases short and J 2 bases short, with 20 bases between. From germline, CDR1 is SGHDT and CDR2 YYEEEE. In DNA, the CDR3 is TGTGCCAGCAGCTTCATTCCGAGGGCCAGGCGTACCTACGAGCAGTACTTC. Translating gives CASSFIPRARRTYEQYF. Full variable domain (rest looked up from reference TRBV5-6 and TRBJ2-7): DAGVTQSPTHLIKTRGQQVTLRCSPKSGHDTVSWYQQALGQGPQFIFQYYEEEERQRGNFPDRFSGHQFPNYSSELNVNALLLGDSALYLCASSFIPRARRTYEQYFGPGTRLTVT.

This clonotype was observed a handful of times. This chain links TRBV7-6 with TRBJ2-7; 14 bases are shared with TRBD2. CDR3 length equals 18 residues. Germline V gene sequence: CDR1 SGHVS, CDR2 FNYEAQ. V lost 0 bases and J lost 5; bases outside the gene matches: 9. The CDR3 is CASSLAPGLAGEGHEQYF. CDR3 bases: TGTGCCAGCAGCTTAGCGCCGGGACTAGCGGGAGAGGGGCACGAGCAGTACTTC.

This clonotype appeared a single time. The chain has TRBV13 and TRBJ1-2; D is undetermined. Between the trimmed V and J ends, which lost 5 bases and 3 bases, there was a span of 13 bases. The CDR3 runs to 14 residues. Germline CDR1 and CDR2: PRHDT and FYEKMQ (reference sequence). The DNA for the CDR3 is TGTGCCAGCAGCCCAGCCCAGGCCGACTATGGCTACACCTTC. It codes for CASSPAQADYGYTF. Full variable domain (missing parts from reference TRBV13 and TRBJ1-2): AAGVIQSPRHLIKEKRETATLKCYPIPRHDTVYWYQQGPGQDPQFLISFYEKMQSDKGSIPDRFSAQQFSDYHSELNMSSLELGDSALYFCASSPAQADYGYTFGSGTRLTVV.

This chain joins TRBV7-2 and TRBJ2-1; 11 nucleotides align to TRBD2. The CDR3 consists of 16 residues. Germline loops: CDR1 SGHTA, CDR2 FQGNSA. The ends lost 5 bases at V and 4 bases at J; junction bases unmatched: 7. The CDR3 here is CASSGHGTSGYNEQFF. In DNA form, the CDR3 reads TGTGCCAGCAGCGGCCACGGGACTAGCGGTTACAATGAGCAGTTCTTC.

J is TRBJ2-2 and V is TRBV7-6; D may match TRBD1 or TRBD2 (5 bases each). V was clipped by 1 base and J by 13 bases, with 13 bases between them. The CDR3 is made up of 13 amino acids. The germline V gene has CDR1 SGHVS and CDR2 FNYEAQ. The CDR3 region has the DNA TGTGCCAGCAGCTTAGGATCAAGAGGGACGCTGTTTTTT. This gives the protein CASSLGSRGTLFF. Filled out from reference TRBV7-6 and TRBJ2-2, the complete variable domain reads GAGVSQSPRYKVTKRGQDVALRCDPISGHVSLYWYRQALGQGPEFLTYFNYEAQQDKSGLPNDRFSAERPEGSISTLTIQRTEQRDSAMYRCASSLGSRGTLFFGEGSRLTVL.